The 20 T cell receptor beta chains below were found in one sample sequenced in a study of beta chain features in type 1 diabetes. Their antigens remain unidentified. Study-wide findings and caveats: Researchers report that Type 1 diabetes patients had moderately but significantly shorter TCRB CDR3s across all four CD4+ subsets.

Expressed TCRB transcripts were sequenced after all isolated RNA was converted to cDNA. Method: immunoSEQ multiplex PCR; TCRdb's copy keeps in-frame clones and lacks some. Among 600,000 to 700,000 clones, 12% were seen once, and the ten largest hold over 0.1%. The sequenced sample consisted of naive CD4+ T cells from blood. The receptors shown here come from a young man with type 1 diabetes.

Only a few counts were recorded for this clone. This sequence joins TRBV7-2 and TRBJ2-3; TRBD1 matches at 9 bases. V gave up 4 bases and J gave up 4 bases; unmatched junction bases: 12. The CDR3 runs to 17 residues. Germline CDR1 and CDR2: SGHTA and FQGNSA. The DNA of the CDR3 is TGTGCCAGCAGCTCTACCAGGGACAGGGCAGCGCCAGATACGCAGTATTTT. Protein: CASSSTRDRAAPDTQYF.

This clone was seen only a few times. The J gene is TRBJ2-5, the V gene TRBV29-1; possibly TRBD1 for D (6 bases). CDR1 is SQVTM, CDR2 ANQGSEA, per germline. V was cut by 3 bases and J by 5 bases, with 13 bases left in between. The CDR3 covers 13 residues. The CDR3 spells CSVEGWQGETQYF. CDR3 nucleotides: TGCAGCGTTGAGGGGTGGCAGGGGGAGACCCAGTACTTC.

V is TRBV5-1 and J is TRBJ2-3; D might be TRBD1 (5 bases). The CDR3 totals 15 residues. The V gene's germline CDR1 is SGHRS and CDR2 YFSETQ. Trimming left V 3 bases short and J 4 bases short, with 15 bases between. The CDR3 reads CASSSQGAGADTQYF. CDR3 in DNA: TGCGCCAGCAGCTCGCAGGGTGCTGGGGCAGATACGCAGTATTTT. Looking up the rest from reference TRBV5-1 and TRBJ2-3 gives the full variable domain: KAGVTQTPRYLIKTRGQQVTLSCSPISGHRSVSWYQQTPGQGLQFLFEYFSETQRNKGNFPGRFSGRQFSNSRSEMNVSTLELGDSALYLCASSSQGAGADTQYFGPGTRLTVL.

This clone showed up just a few times. The V call is TRBV28, the J call TRBJ1-5; D is undetermined. V was trimmed by 4 bases and J by 1 base, leaving 5 bases between them. CDR1 and CDR2 (germline): MDHEN, SYDVKM. The CDR3 runs to 13 residues. The CDR3, as DNA: TGTGCCAGCAGTTCCGAGAGCAATCAGCCCCAGCATTTT. Encoded protein: CASSSESNQPQHF. Variable domain in full (rest from reference TRBV28 and TRBJ1-5): DVKVTQSSRYLVKRTGEKVFLECVQDMDHENMFWYRQDPGLGLRLIYFSYDVKMKEKGDIPEGYSVSREKKERFSLILESASTNQTSMYLCASSSESNQPQHFGDGTRLSIL.

The rearrangement joins TRBV7-2 to TRBJ2-7; D gene ambiguous. This CDR3 region has 16 residues. With 1 base removed from V and 0 bases from J, the gap between germline ends came to 13 bases. CDR1 and CDR2 (germline): SGHTA, FQGNSA. The CDR3 region has the DNA TGTGCCAGCAGCTTAGTTCACCAACCTTCCTCCTACGAGCAGTACTTC. It specifies CASSLVHQPSSYEQYF.

The rearrangement joins TRBV2 to TRBJ1-4, with D perhaps TRBD1 (6 bases). CDR3 length: 14 residues. Trimming stripped 5 bases from V and 5 bases from J, with 12 bases between. CDR1 and CDR2 (germline): SNHLY, FYNNEI. CDR3 nucleotide sequence: TGTGCCAGCAGTCTACAGGGCATGAATGAAAAACTGTTTTTT. Translating gives CASSLQGMNEKLFF.

This clone was seen a handful of times. The CDR3 nucleotides are TGTGCCAGCAGGCTCGCGGGGGGGCCGAATGAGCAGTTCTTC. This codes for CASRLAGGPNEQFF. V usage is TRBV6-5 and J usage is TRBJ2-1; TRBD2 matches at 9 bases. CDR3 size: 14 residues. Per the germline V gene, CDR1 is MNHEY and CDR2 is SVGAGI. After removal of 6 bases from V and 7 bases from J, the junction contained 7 bases not matched to a gene.

This clone was observed a single time. The chain recombines TRBV28 with TRBJ2-3; D perhaps matches TRBD1 (6 bases). Trimming shortened V by 5 bases and J by 1 base, and 16 bases separated the two germline ends. The germline V gene encodes CDR1 MDHEN and CDR2 SYDVKM. This CDR3 contains 16 residues. The CDR3 protein is CASSRTRGVGTDTQYF. In DNA, the CDR3 is TGTGCCAGCAGTAGGACCAGGGGCGTAGGCACAGATACGCAGTATTTT.

The CDR3 DNA is TGTGCCAGCTCACCAATGCTTTCTGGGGCCAACGTCCTGACTTTC. This codes for CASSPMLSGANVLTF. The chain recombines TRBV18 with TRBJ2-6; D remains ambiguous. Germline V CDR1 and CDR2: KGHSH, LQKENI. V was pared by 2 bases and J by 1 base, with 6 bases between. The length of the CDR3 is 15 residues.

The table lists this clone with a few counts. The CDR3 protein is CASRAGGYEQYF. In DNA form, the CDR3 reads TGTGCCAGCAGGGCAGGGGGCTACGAGCAGTACTTC. The gene calls are TRBV2 and TRBJ2-7, with 7 bases lining up with TRBD1. V gave up 6 bases and J gave up 3 bases; unmatched junction bases: 2. Germline V gene sequence: CDR1 SNHLY, CDR2 FYNNEI. The CDR3 has 12 residues.

The J gene is TRBJ2-5, the V gene TRBV7-2; D may be TRBD1 or TRBD2 (5 bases each). Germline V lookup: CDR1 SGHTA, CDR2 FQGNSA. This CDR3 contains 14 residues. V was clipped by 3 bases and J by 5 bases, with 13 bases between them. CDR3 nucleotides: TGTGCCAGCAGCTTTCAGGGAGAGGAGGAGACCCAGTACTTC. Translation: CASSFQGEEETQYF.

This clone has just a few counts. The V gene is TRBV7-2, the J gene TRBJ2-2, with 12 bases matching TRBD2. With 1 base clipped from V and 6 bases from J, the junction kept 6 bases outside the gene matches. This CDR3 comprises 17 residues. CDR1 and CDR2 (germline): SGHTA, FQGNSA. The chain's CDR3 is CASSLVASGGAAGELFF. CDR3 bases: TGTGCCAGCAGCTTAGTTGCTAGCGGGGGGGCGGCCGGGGAGCTGTTTTTT.

This clone occurred a few times. V and J are TRBV18 and TRBJ2-1; no definite D call. The CDR3 loop spans 13 amino acids. V was shortened by 6 bases and J by 2 bases, with 8 bases between the two germline ends. The germline gives CDR1 KGHSH, CDR2 LQKENI. The CDR3 loop reads CASSPDPYNEQFF. The CDR3 DNA reads TGTGCCAGCTCCCCGGACCCCTACAATGAGCAGTTCTTC.

This clone has only a few counts. The chain has TRBV5-6 and TRBJ1-2; D is unclear. The CDR3 covers 14 residues. The V and J ends lost 0 bases and 4 bases respectively, with 10 bases between them. Germline CDR1 and CDR2: SGHDT and YYEEEE. Here the CDR3 reads CASSLAKPSYGYTF. The CDR3, as DNA: TGTGCCAGCAGCTTGGCGAAACCTTCCTATGGCTACACCTTC.

This clone was recorded a few times. V usage is TRBV7-2 and J usage is TRBJ1-2; D possibly corresponds to TRBD1 (5 bases). The CDR3 has 12 amino acids. V lost 5 bases and J 10 bases, leaving 14 bases between the germline ends. CDR1 is SGHTA and CDR2 is FQGNSA in the germline V gene. CDR3 nucleotide sequence: TGTGCCAGCAGCCGAGAGACAGTTCCCTACACCTTC. It is translated as CASSRETVPYTF.

The V gene is TRBV9, the J gene TRBJ1-1, with 8 bases matching TRBD1. V shed 8 bases and J 2 bases; nucleotides not matched to a gene: 11. Germline CDR1 is SGDLS and CDR2 is YYNGEE. The CDR3 covers 15 residues. CDR3 sequence reads: CASKFLGQDNTEAFF. DNA for the CDR3: TGTGCCAGTAAATTTTTGGGACAGGATAACACTGAAGCTTTCTTT.

As for this clone: This CDR3 is also generated by other DNA sequences in the sample. The CDR3 DNA follows: TGTGCCAGCAGCTTCCGGTACGAGCAGTACTTC. Protein sequence: CASSFRYEQYF. The rearrangement links TRBV13 to TRBJ2-7; D is undetermined. Germline values: CDR1 PRHDT, CDR2 FYEKMQ (reference sequence). This CDR3 spans 11 amino acids. With 3 bases removed from V and 4 bases from J, the gap between germline ends came to 4 bases.

With regard to this clone: The sample contains more than one DNA sequence encoding this CDR3. The chain has TRBV6-5 and TRBJ2-7; D may correspond to TRBD1 or TRBD2 (5 bases each). Trimming removed 6 bases at V and 3 bases at J, with 9 bases between. This CDR3 contains 12 residues. Germline CDR1 and CDR2: MNHEY and SVGAGI. The CDR3 here is CASRGPSYEQYF. The CDR3 DNA reads TGTGCCAGCAGGGGACCGAGCTACGAGCAGTACTTC.

This clone was seen more than once but under ten times. This chain joins TRBV5-1 and TRBJ2-7; D unresolved. The germline CDR1 and CDR2 sequences are SGHRS and YFSETQ. The CDR3 is 15 residues long. Trimming took off 0 bases at V and 6 bases at J, with 16 bases between the two ends. The CDR3 protein is CASSLAASVRREQYF. DNA for the CDR3: TGCGCCAGCAGCTTGGCGGCCTCAGTACGGCGCGAGCAGTACTTC.

In its sample, this clone was seen a few times. This chain uses TRBV5-4 with TRBJ2-7, with TRBD2 matching over 8 bases. The J segment lost 2 bases and the V segment lost 2 bases, leaving 3 bases of the junction unmatched. Looked up from germline, CDR1 is SGHNT and CDR2 is YYREEE (reference sequence). The CDR3 extends over 14 amino acids. The chain's CDR3 is CASSFGLATYEQYF. The CDR3 bases are TGTGCCAGCAGCTTCGGACTAGCCACCTACGAGCAGTACTTC.